A selection of T cell receptor beta chains follows, all from one sample in a study of regulatory T cells in long-lasting Graves disease. TCRdb re-derived calls from the multiplex PCR reads in MiXCR, one entry per CDR3 protein. Among around 450,000 distinct CDR3 sequences, 20% to 25% were seen once, and the ten largest hold about 6.6%. The starting material was peripheral blood mononuclear cells (PBMCs), obtained when the disease was refractory, from a patient treated with antithyroid drugs. The source of these receptors is a female donor with Graves disease. The CDR3 runs from the conserved cysteine through the conserved F or W. Each record gives: D gene, clone size, J gene, V gene, CDR3 protein, CDR3 DNA. D genes are given only for firm matches. Clone size is not always given. Where it is, it says once, few, many or a class for expanded clones.

>.|many|TRBJ1-1|TRBV12-3/TRBV12-4
CASSETPSNTEAFF
TGTGCCAGCAGTGAGACACCGTCGAACACTGAAGCTTTCTTT
>TRBD1|.|TRBJ2-2|TRBV12-3/TRBV12-4
CASSTGTGVTGELFF
TGTGCCAGCAGTACCGGGACAGGGGTCACCGGGGAGCTGTTTTTT
>.|few|TRBJ2-7|TRBV9
CASSVELEHVEQYF
TGTGCCAGCAGCGTAGAGTTAGAGCATGTCGAGCAGTACTTC
>.|few|TRBJ2-5|TRBV29-1
CSVDPRGSLQETQYF
TGCAGCGTTGATCCGCGTGGGAGTCTACAAGAGACCCAGTACTTC
>.|few|TRBJ2-5|TRBV9
CASSASLLSRGWETQYF
TGTGCCAGCAGCGCCAGCTTGCTCTCCCGGGGGTGGGAGACCCAGTACTTC
>.|many|TRBJ1-5|TRBV12-5
CASAHSNQPQHF
TGTGCTAGTGCCCATTCCAATCAGCCCCAGCATTTT
>.|few|TRBJ2-7|TRBV6-2/TRBV6-3
CASSEQATSYEQYF
TGTGCCAGCAGTGAGCAGGCGACCTCCTACGAGCAGTACTTC
>.|many|TRBJ2-5|TRBV20-1
CSASGLAGEGETQYF
TGCAGTGCTAGCGGCCTCGCAGGGGAAGGTGAGACCCAGTACTTC
>TRBD1|.|TRBJ1-2|TRBV19
CASSIVYRGDYGYTF
TGTGCCAGTAGTATAGTCTACAGGGGGGACTATGGCTACACCTTC
>.|.|TRBJ2-5|TRBV7-9
CASSNGQIQETQYF
TGTGCCAGCAGCAACGGACAGATCCAAGAGACCCAGTACTTC
>.|.|TRBJ1-6|TRBV4-3
CASSQGPGGIDSPLHF
TGCGCCAGCAGCCAAGGGCCGGGAGGGATTGATTCACCCCTCCACTTT
>TRBD2|many|TRBJ2-7|TRBV28
CASSSRLAGGDEQYF
TGTGCCAGCAGTTCTCGACTAGCGGGAGGGGACGAGCAGTACTTC
>.|.|TRBJ1-1|TRBV18
CASSPTRTEALF
TGTGCCAGCTCACCCACGAGAACTGAAGCTCTCTTT
>.|many|TRBJ1-4|TRBV28
CASSHPRVAATNEKLFF
TGTGCCAGCAGCCACCCCAGGGTGGCGGCAACTAATGAAAAACTGTTTTTT
>.|few|TRBJ2-2|TRBV5-1
CASSALYTGELFF
TGCGCCAGCAGCGCGCTCTACACCGGGGAGCTGTTTTTT
>TRBD2|.|TRBJ2-5|TRBV20-1
CSARVASGSSEWETQYF
TGCAGTGCTAGAGTGGCTAGCGGGAGCTCGGAGTGGGAGACCCAGTACTTC
>.|.|TRBJ1-2|TRBV6-2/TRBV6-3
CASSYDSIYGYTF
TGTGCCAGCAGTTACGACAGCATCTATGGCTACACCTTC
>.|many|TRBJ1-2|TRBV19
CASSMDSHYGYTF
TGTGCCAGTAGTATGGACTCTCACTATGGCTACACCTTC
>TRBD1|many|TRBJ1-4|TRBV12-3/TRBV12-4
CASSVDRGGEKLFF
TGTGCCAGCAGTGTGGACAGGGGAGGAGAAAAACTGTTTTTT
>.|many|TRBJ1-1|TRBV20-1
CSAYTGSGEAFF
TGCAGTGCGTATACAGGGTCAGGTGAAGCTTTCTTT
>.|few|TRBJ2-3|TRBV15
CATSRDMTSTDTQYF
TGTGCCACCAGCAGAGATATGACTAGCACAGATACGCAGTATTTT
>.|many|TRBJ2-5|TRBV5-8
CASSLQPGQSLYQETQYF
TGTGCCAGCAGCCTCCAACCGGGGCAAAGCCTGTACCAAGAGACCCAGTACTTC
>.|many|TRBJ1-1|TRBV12-3/TRBV12-4
CASRQGGTWEAFF
TGTGCCAGCAGACAAGGGGGAACGTGGGAAGCTTTCTTT
>.|few|TRBJ1-5|TRBV4-3
CASSQERDFQPQHF
TGCGCCAGCAGCCAAGAACGGGACTTTCAGCCCCAGCATTTT
>.|many|TRBJ1-2|TRBV11-2
CASSFGAGNYGYTF
TGTGCCAGCAGCTTCGGAGCGGGGAACTATGGCTACACCTTC
>TRBD2|.|TRBJ2-5|TRBV5-4
CASSTRTSGRPIETQYF
TGTGCCAGCAGCACCAGGACTAGCGGGAGGCCCATAGAGACCCAGTACTTC
>.|few|TRBJ2-4|TRBV25-1
CASSESGAELLAKNIQYF
TGTGCCAGCAGTGAATCGGGCGCCGAACTATTAGCCAAAAACATTCAGTACTTC
>.|.|TRBJ1-2|TRBV7-9
CASTLDSYGYTF
TGTGCCAGCACCCTGGACAGCTATGGCTACACCTTC
>.|many|TRBJ1-5|TRBV28
CASSTPGAVRRGNQPQHF
TGTGCCAGCAGTACCCCCGGGGCAGTCCGAAGGGGTAATCAGCCCCAGCATTTT
>.|few|TRBJ2-7|TRBV6-9
CASSYVAGDAYEQYF
TGTGCCAGCAGTTACGTGGCCGGTGACGCCTACGAGCAGTACTTC
>.|many|TRBJ2-7|TRBV12-3/TRBV12-4
CASSLRNSFSYEQYF
TGTGCCAGCAGTTTAAGAAACAGTTTCTCCTACGAGCAGTACTTC
>TRBD1|many|TRBJ2-7|TRBV7-8
CASSLGVGDRATYEQYF
TGTGCCAGCAGCTTAGGGGTGGGGGACAGGGCTACCTACGAGCAGTACTTC
>.|.|TRBJ2-3|TRBV7-2
CASEGAAGIDDTQYF
TGTGCCAGCGAGGGCGCGGCGGGGATTGATGATACGCAGTATTTT
>.|.|TRBJ2-2|TRBV5-1
CASIFGGTDTGELFF
TGCGCCAGCATCTTTGGTGGGACGGACACCGGGGAGCTGTTTTTT
>.|.|TRBJ1-4|TRBV7-9
CASSAPHLGPNEKLFF
TGTGCCAGCAGCGCCCCCCATCTAGGGCCCAATGAAAAACTGTTTTTT
>TRBD1|many|TRBJ2-7|TRBV7-2
CASSLDRGREQYF
TGTGCCAGCAGCCTGGACAGGGGGCGGGAGCAGTACTTC
>.|.|TRBJ1-2|TRBV19
CASSMERATTNYGYTF
TGTGCCAGTAGTATGGAGCGAGCAACAACTAACTATGGCTACACCTTC
>TRBD1|few|TRBJ2-7|TRBV24-1
CATSEGMTGRISYEQYF
TGTGCCACCAGTGAGGGAATGACAGGGCGGATCTCCTACGAGCAGTACTTC
>.|.|TRBJ1-2|TRBV7-2
CASSPGGQGLYGYTF
TGTGCCAGCAGCCCCGGTGGGCAGGGGTTGTATGGCTACACCTTC
>.|.|TRBJ1-6|TRBV15
CATSGSSYNSPLHF
TGTGCCACCAGCGGGAGCTCCTATAATTCACCCCTCCACTTT
>.|.|TRBJ1-1|TRBV7-9
CASSSSFKDLAGTEAFF
TGTGCCAGCAGCTCCTCCTTCAAGGACTTAGCGGGGACTGAAGCTTTCTTT
>TRBD2|many|TRBJ2-7|TRBV29-1
CSAGSSGYSYEQYF
TGCAGCGCTGGGTCTAGCGGGTACTCCTACGAGCAGTACTTC
>.|.|TRBJ2-7|TRBV6-1
CASRAGLYEQYF
TGTGCCAGCAGGGCCGGACTTTACGAGCAGTACTTC
>.|.|TRBJ2-2|TRBV9
CASSVGDSVGGELFF
TGTGCCAGCAGCGTAGGTGATAGCGTGGGTGGGGAGCTGTTTTTT
>TRBD1|.|TRBJ2-5|TRBV7-9
CASSLALTGPKETQYF
TGTGCCAGCAGCTTAGCCCTGACAGGGCCCAAAGAGACCCAGTACTTC
>.|many|TRBJ1-2|TRBV28
CASSLQTNGYTF
TGTGCCAGCAGTCTCCAGACTAATGGCTACACCTTC
>.|.|TRBJ2-1|TRBV11-3
CASRSESYNEQFF
TGTGCCAGCAGGAGCGAGTCCTACAATGAGCAGTTCTTC
>.|.|TRBJ1-5|TRBV19
CATAEGGNQPQHF
TGTGCCACTGCGGAGGGTGGCAATCAGCCCCAGCATTTT
>.|few|TRBJ2-2|TRBV7-2
CASSLVGFGELFF
TGTGCCAGCAGCTTAGTAGGGTTCGGGGAGCTGTTTTTT
>.|many|TRBJ1-4|TRBV28
CASSLGITTNEKLFF
TGTGCCAGCAGTTTGGGGATTACAACTAATGAAAAACTGTTTTTT
>TRBD1|.|TRBJ2-4|TRBV4-3
CASSQGQGAMNIQYF
TGCGCCAGCAGCCAAGGACAGGGGGCGATGAACATTCAGTACTTC
>.|.|TRBJ2-2|TRBV3-1
CASSRGDFNTGELFF
TGTGCCAGCAGTCGCGGGGACTTTAACACCGGGGAGCTGTTTTTT
>.|many|TRBJ1-3|TRBV28
CASSPNHSGNTIYF
TGTGCCAGCAGTCCCAACCACTCTGGAAACACCATATATTTT
>.|many|TRBJ1-1|TRBV2
CASSEAQGLATEAFF
TGTGCCAGCAGTGAAGCGCAGGGGCTAGCCACTGAAGCTTTCTTT
>TRBD2|many|TRBJ2-5|TRBV28
CASSLGLASRETQYF
TGTGCCAGCAGTTTGGGACTAGCTAGCCGGGAGACCCAGTACTTC